The TCR beta chain described here comes from a study of OX40 agonist ivuxolimab in advanced cancers. This clone occurred once. The assay was immunoSEQ multiplex PCR, and TCRdb's table has in-frame clones only and misses some. The sample holds more than 80,000 clones, approximately 93% seen once. Systemic immunosuppression or autoimmune disease history was grounds to exclude patients. The clonotype comes from an adult with an advanced solid tumor such as melanoma, head and neck, liver or kidney cancer. The sequences come from CD4+ or CD8+ T cells sorted from blood, collected in a trial of the OX40 agonist ivuxolimab.

The CDR3 loop reads CASSLGAGAGGTQYF. Here the CDR3 DNA reads TGTGCCAGCAGTTTAGGAGCGGGAGCCGGCGGGACCCAGTACTTC. The genes are TRBV28 and TRBJ2-5; 8 nucleotides match TRBD2. The length of the CDR3 is 15 residues. The J segment lost 7 bases and the V segment lost 2 bases, leaving 9 bases of the junction unmatched. The germline V gene has CDR1 MDHEN and CDR2 SYDVKM.